This record concerns one TCR beta chain sequence. Both 60 Vbeta primers and 13 Jbeta primers went into the PCR. The assay was immunoSEQ multiplex PCR, and TCRdb's table has in-frame clones only and misses some. Found here are 150,000 or so clones, about 74% of them singletons; the top ten hold roughly 4.2%. This sample was taken from a study of cytomegalovirus exposure and HLA in healthy donors. This CDR3 is 16 amino acids long. Germline lookup yields CDR1 MGHRA and CDR2 YSYEKL. V shed 4 bases, J shed 2 bases, and the junction held 5 bases outside the gene matches. This clonotype was sampled from a woman aged 40 to 50 in good health and CMV-seronegative. V usage is TRBV4-1 and J usage is TRBJ2-3; 11 bases are shared with TRBD2. The sample consisted of PBMCs. The CDR3 reads CASSPLAGASTDTQYF. The CDR3 DNA reads TGCGCCAGCAGCCCACTAGCGGGGGCCTCCACAGATACGCAGTATTTT.